This T cell receptor (beta chain) was profiled in a study of shared clonotypes between healthy human individuals. This CDR3 comprises 17 residues. Germline CDR1 reads MNHEY; CDR2 reads SMNVEV (reference sequence). The V segment lost 5 bases and the J segment 0 bases; nucleotides outside the gene matches: 7. Using immunoSEQ multiplex PCR, the repertoire was profiled, and TCRdb retains in-frame clones only, with some absent. The sample carries roughly 2 million clones, more than 90% recorded once. Findings of the study overall: For sorted subsets, rarefaction showed incomplete sequencing despite large depth.

About this clone: No antigen is known for it.

The sequence was obtained from a man aged 18 to 35 in good health. Sequenced: naive CD4+ T cells sorted from blood. Subset reported: CD45RA+ positively selected. The V and J genes are TRBV27 and TRBJ2-6; 7 bases match TRBD1. CDR3 bases: TGTGCCAGCAGTCCCCGACAGGGAAGCTCTGGGGCCAACGTCCTGACTTTC. The encoded protein is CASSPRQGSSGANVLTF.